Reported below is one TCR beta chain. Trimming at V came to 0 bases and at J to 5 bases, leaving 6 bases not matched to a gene. This CDR3 contains 16 residues. The V gene's germline CDR1 is MNHEY and CDR2 SVGAGI. The sample comes from a study of cytomegalovirus exposure and HLA in healthy donors. This table comes from immunoSEQ multiplex PCR, and its TCRdb copy is limited to in-frame clones, with some not included. The sample yields about 63,000 clones, around 90% seen once. The chain is built from TRBV6-5 and TRBJ2-7; 11 nucleotides agree with TRBD1. The sequence came from a woman younger than 30 in good health and CMV-seronegative. Sequenced material: PBMCs. The CDR3 reads CASSYSGRTGGHEQYF. The CDR3, as DNA: TGTGCCAGCAGTTACTCCGGCCGGACAGGGGGCCACGAGCAGTACTTC.